Following are 21 T cell receptor beta chains from one sample sequenced in a study of blood T cell repertoires in COVID-19. The repertoire was sequenced with immunoSEQ multiplex PCR; TCRdb's copy has only in-frame clones and lacks some. The table has about 300,000 clones, under 90% seen once; the top ten hold less than 3%. The specimen sequenced was PBMCs or T cells enriched from blood (not recorded which). Receptors were obtained from a woman aged 50 to 65 who had been exposed to COVID-19.

The chain carries TRBV7-6 and TRBJ2-5; D might be TRBD1 (7 bases). The CDR3 runs to 15 residues. The germline CDR1 and CDR2 sequences are SGHVS and FNYEAQ. V was shortened by 1 base and J by 5 bases, with 14 bases between the two germline ends. The CDR3 here is CASSLGAGGWETQYF. In DNA form, the CDR3 reads TGTGCCAGCAGCTTAGGTGCAGGGGGGTGGGAGACCCAGTACTTC.

This clone was detected only once. The gene calls are TRBV6-5 and TRBJ1-1; 9 bases map to TRBD1. The CDR3 has 15 amino acids. Germline CDR1 and CDR2: MNHEY and SVGAGI. J gave up 8 bases and V 7 bases, and 14 bases lay outside the gene matches. The CDR3 DNA sequence: TGTGCCAGCATTAACAGGGGGCGTAATCCAAGAGAAGCTTTCTTT. It encodes CASINRGRNPREAFF.

This chain uses TRBV7-9 with TRBJ2-5; 11 bases line up with TRBD2. Losses at the gene ends were 0 bases for V and 4 bases for J; bases not matched to a gene: 1. Germline V gene lookup returns CDR1 SEHNR and CDR2 FQNEAQ (reference sequence). The CDR3 has 15 residues. CDR3 in DNA: TGTGCCAGCAGCTTAGCTCTAGCGGGGGGAGAGACCCAGTACTTC. Protein product: CASSLALAGGETQYF.

As for this clone: Compared with germline, one end of the junction differs, possibly owing to a read error. J is TRBJ2-5 and V is TRBV2; TRBD1 matches 10 bases. The CDR3 is 16 amino acids. Germline V CDR1 and CDR2: SNHLY, FYNNEI. The CDR3 loop is CASRARQGAPQGTQYF. The CDR3 coding sequence is TGTGCCAGCAGAGCACGACAGGGGGCCCCCCAAGGGACCCAGTACTTC. Full variable domain (remainder filled in from reference TRBV2 and TRBJ2-5): EPEVTQTPSHQVTQMGQEVILRCVPISNHLYFYWYRQILGQKVEFLVSFYNNEISEKSEIFDDQFSVERPDGSNFTLKIRSTKLEDSAMYFCASRARQGAPQGTQYFGPGTRLLVL.

The rearrangement uses TRBV5-1 and TRBJ1-4; tentatively, D is TRBD1 (6 bases). CDR1 is SGHRS, CDR2 YFSETQ, per germline. Trimming stripped 0 bases from V and 8 bases from J, with 14 bases between. CDR3 length: 15 residues. The CDR3 bases are TGCGCCAGCAGCTTGGAGGGCAGAGGGACAGAAAAACTGTTTTTT. Protein product: CASSLEGRGTEKLFF. The variable domain in full, with the rest retrieved from reference TRBV5-1 and TRBJ1-4, is KAGVTQTPRYLIKTRGQQVTLSCSPISGHRSVSWYQQTPGQGLQFLFEYFSETQRNKGNFPGRFSGRQFSNSRSEMNVSTLELGDSALYLCASSLEGRGTEKLFFGSGTQLSVL.

The chain couples TRBV28 to TRBJ1-2; tentative D call: TRBD1 (5 bases). Germline V gene lookup returns CDR1 MDHEN and CDR2 SYDVKM. V was trimmed by 4 bases and J by 6 bases, leaving 21 bases between them. This CDR3 contains 16 residues. This chain's CDR3 is CASSSPQTLGGNGYTF. CDR3 DNA: TGTGCCAGCAGTTCACCTCAGACATTGGGGGGGAATGGCTACACCTTC.

V usage is TRBV19 and J usage is TRBJ2-5; 8 bases fit TRBD1. Looked up from germline, CDR1 is LNHDA and CDR2 is SQIVND (reference sequence). The ends lost 2 bases at V and 6 bases at J; junction bases unmatched: 17. The CDR3 runs 18 residues. For the CDR3, the DNA is TGTGCCAGTAGTATAACATTGAACGGGCAGGGGGCGAGGAAGACCCAGTACTTC. Translated: CASSITLNGQGARKTQYF.

The rearrangement joins TRBV6-5 to TRBJ2-2; 8 bases are shared with TRBD1. V was pared by 11 bases and J by 3 bases, with 11 bases of the junction left unmatched. Germline lookup yields CDR1 MNHEY and CDR2 SVGAGI. The CDR3 has 15 residues. The CDR3 region is CASTPGGAYTGELFF. CDR3 coding DNA: TGTGCCTCCACCCCAGGGGGCGCCTACACCGGGGAGCTGTTTTTT.

The chain carries TRBV9 and TRBJ2-1; 11 bases agree with TRBD1. Germline V gene lookup returns CDR1 SGDLS and CDR2 YYNGEE. This CDR3 has 15 amino acids. Unmatched junction bases numbered 9, after V lost 3 bases and J lost 10 bases. For the CDR3, the DNA is TGTGCCAGCAGCGCCGGGACAGGGGGTCCTAGGGAGCAGTTCTTC. It codes for CASSAGTGGPREQFF.

The chain carries TRBV7-2 and TRBJ2-1, with 9 bases identical to TRBD2. J gave up 11 bases and V 6 bases, and 11 bases lay outside the gene matches. The germline CDR1 and CDR2 sequences are SGHTA and FQGNSA. The CDR3 consists of 14 residues. The CDR3 region has the DNA TGTGCCAGCAGTCCGACTAGCGGAGACCATCAGCAGTTCTTC. Protein product: CASSPTSGDHQQFF.

The J gene is TRBJ1-2, the V gene TRBV10-3; D remains unclear. This CDR3 comprises 14 residues. V lost 3 bases and J 2 bases, leaving 10 bases between the germline ends. Looked up from germline, CDR1 is ENHRY and CDR2 is SYGVKD. CDR3 coding DNA: TGTGCCATCAGTGATAAAATGCTAAACTATGGCTACACCTTC. Translated, it gives CAISDKMLNYGYTF.

The rearrangement links TRBV2 to TRBJ2-3; 7 nucleotides line up with TRBD2. Germline V gene data show CDR1 as SNHLY and CDR2 as FYNNEI. The junction had 8 bases not matched to a gene; V was cut back by 6 bases and J by 2 bases. The CDR3 has 15 residues. The CDR3 spells CASSIGLVPTDTQYF. The CDR3 DNA sequence: TGTGCCAGCAGCATTGGACTAGTTCCCACAGATACGCAGTATTTT.

This clone was observed a single time. The chain employs TRBV7-9 and TRBJ2-7; D is unclear. CDR3 length equals 15 residues. CDR1 SEHNR and CDR2 FQNEAQ come from the germline V gene (reference sequence). Between the trimmed V and J ends, which lost 5 bases and 2 bases, there was a span of 16 bases. Here the CDR3 reads CASSPWLGGTYEQYF. CDR3 bases: TGTGCCAGCAGCCCCTGGCTAGGCGGTACCTACGAGCAGTACTTC.

The chain uses TRBV7-2 and TRBJ1-6; 8 bases line up with TRBD1. Germline-derived CDR1 and CDR2 are SGHTA and FQGNSA. After removal of 5 bases from V and 8 bases from J, the junction contained 17 bases not matched to a gene. This CDR3 is 18 amino acids long. CDR3 in amino acids: CASSPNPRTGRDDSPLHF. The CDR3 coding sequence is TGTGCCAGCAGCCCTAACCCCCGGACAGGGAGGGATGATTCACCCCTCCACTTT.

CDR3 coding DNA: TGTGCCAGCAGCTTTTGGGGTCGGAGGGAAAAACTGTTTTTT. It specifies CASSFWGRREKLFF. V is TRBV5-4 and J is TRBJ1-4; D is ambiguous. The CDR3 length is 14 residues. Germline V gene data show CDR1 as SGHNT and CDR2 as YYREEE (reference sequence). V gave up 2 bases and J gave up 8 bases, with 13 bases separating them.

The rearrangement uses TRBV6-5 and TRBJ1-4, with TRBD1 matching over 8 bases. The ends lost 6 bases at V and 6 bases at J; junction bases unmatched: 6. This CDR3 region has 14 residues. Germline V CDR1 and CDR2: MNHEY, SVGAGI. CDR3 nucleotide sequence: TGTGCCAGCAGCTTGGGACAGGTTTATGAAAAACTGTTTTTT. Translated, it gives CASSLGQVYEKLFF.

The chain recombines TRBV5-1 with TRBJ2-2, with a tentative D call TRBD2 (5 bases). This CDR3 has 14 amino acids. V was cut by 5 bases and J by 1 base, with 9 bases left in between. CDR1 is SGHRS, CDR2 YFSETQ, per germline. The CDR3 DNA reads as TGCGCCAGCAGTTCCGGGATGAACACCGGGGAGCTGTTTTTT. The encoded protein is CASSSGMNTGELFF.

V usage is TRBV5-1 and J usage is TRBJ2-3; 9 bases map to TRBD2. The J segment lost 1 base and the V segment lost 5 bases, leaving 11 bases of the junction unmatched. CDR1 is SGHRS and CDR2 is YFSETQ in the germline V gene. The CDR3 totals 17 residues. Here the CDR3 reads CASRRGSASGGTDTQYF. The CDR3 DNA follows: TGCGCCAGCAGGAGGGGTTCGGCTAGCGGGGGCACAGATACGCAGTATTTT. Using reference TRBV5-1 and TRBJ2-3 for the parts outside the CDR3, the full variable domain is KAGVTQTPRYLIKTRGQQVTLSCSPISGHRSVSWYQQTPGQGLQFLFEYFSETQRNKGNFPGRFSGRQFSNSRSEMNVSTLELGDSALYLCASRRGSASGGTDTQYFGPGTRLTVL.

The rearrangement joins TRBV28 to TRBJ1-6; D is perhaps TRBD1 (6 bases). This CDR3 contains 14 residues. Trimming removed 4 bases from V and 2 bases from J, with 6 bases in between. From germline, CDR1 is MDHEN and CDR2 SYDVKM. CDR3 coding DNA: TGTGCCAGCAGTTGGACAGCCTATAATTCACCCCTCCACTTT. Protein: CASSWTAYNSPLHF.

The chain couples TRBV5-1 to TRBJ1-5; the D is unclear. Germline CDR1 is SGHRS and CDR2 is YFSETQ. The CDR3 extends over 15 amino acids. Trimming shortened V by 4 bases and J by 0 bases, and 11 bases separated the two germline ends. CDR3 loop: CASSRLQVSNQPQHF. CDR3 sequence (DNA): TGCGCCAGCAGCAGGTTGCAGGTTAGCAATCAGCCCCAGCATTTT.

The chain recombines TRBV4-1 with TRBJ2-2, with TRBD1 identical over 7 bases. This CDR3 is built from 16 residues. The V gene's germline CDR1 is MGHRA and CDR2 YSYEKL. Trimming took 3 bases from V and 1 from J; bases not matched to a gene: 5. The CDR3 loop is CASSHQGGRNTGELFF. Written as DNA, the CDR3 is TGCGCCAGCAGCCACCAAGGGGGCAGGAACACCGGGGAGCTGTTTTTT.